These 11 T cell receptor beta chains were all obtained from the same sample, sequenced in a study of T-cell reconstitution after alpha-beta-depleted transplantation in children. Unique molecular identifiers were incorporated when the TCRbeta library was constructed. TCRdb called the PCR reads again in MiXCR, with one record for every CDR3 protein. Counted here are 200,000 to 300,000 distinct CDR3 sequences, approximately 24% occurring once; the ten biggest clones make up roughly 5%. This material consisted of PBMCs, mostly from graft donor cells, taken 360 days after TCRalphabeta/CD19-depleted stem cell transplant. The receptors derive from a female patient aged 2-15 years who had a stem cell transplant for congenital amegakaryocytic thrombocytopenia, so the T cells may come from the graft donor.

The rearrangement joins TRBV19 to TRBJ2-7; 8 bases agree with TRBD1. J lost 4 bases, V lost 1 base, and 6 bases had no gene match. The CDR3 is 15 amino acids. The germline V gene has CDR1 LNHDA and CDR2 SQIVND (reference sequence). The DNA for the CDR3 is TGTGCCAGTAGTATAGCTGACAGGGGCCCTTACGAGCAGTACTTC. It specifies CASSIADRGPYEQYF. Together with reference TRBV19 and TRBJ2-7, the CDR3 gives the full variable domain: DGGITQSPKYLFRKEGQNVTLSCEQNLNHDAMYWYRQDPGQGLRLIYYSQIVNDFQKGDIAEGYSVSREKKESFPLTVTSAQKNPTAFYLCASSIADRGPYEQYFGPGTRLTVT.

This clonotype has just a few counts. The chain couples TRBV7-6 to TRBJ1-6; the D is unclear. CDR3 length equals 15 residues. Looked up from germline, CDR1 is SGHVS and CDR2 is FNYEAQ. Trimming took off 1 base at V and 6 bases at J, with 10 bases between the two ends. The CDR3 is CASSLETAFNSPLHF. The DNA for the CDR3 is TGTGCCAGCAGCTTAGAAACAGCCTTTAATTCACCCCTCCACTTT.

CDR3 in DNA: TGCAGTGCTAGAGATCCGCGTAATCCCCGCTACAATGAGCAGTTCTTC. Its translation: CSARDPRNPRYNEQFF. J is TRBJ2-1 and V is TRBV20-1; D is uncertain. V gave up 0 bases and J gave up 3 bases, with 15 bases separating them. Looked up from germline, CDR1 is DFQATT and CDR2 is SNEGSKA (reference sequence). There are 16 residues in the CDR3.

V is TRBV4-2 and J is TRBJ2-2, with 7 positions matching TRBD2. The V gene end was trimmed by 2 bases and the J gene end by 0 bases; junction bases not matched to a gene: 0. The CDR3 extends over 15 amino acids. CDR1 is LGHNA, CDR2 YNFKEQ, per germline. CDR3 nucleotides: TGTGCCAGCAGCCAACGGGGGGCGAACACCGGGGAGCTGTTTTTT. Translation gives CASSQRGANTGELFF.

This clonotype has only a few counts. The rearrangement joins TRBV28 to TRBJ2-3; D could derive from TRBD1 or TRBD2 (5 bases each). V was cut by 5 bases and J by 1 base, with 13 bases left in between. CDR1 is MDHEN, CDR2 SYDVKM, per germline. The CDR3 has 15 amino acids. The CDR3, as DNA: TGTGCCAGCAGTAGTAGGGGAGCGGGCACAGATACGCAGTATTTT. It specifies CASSSRGAGTDTQYF. The whole variable domain, remainder taken from reference TRBV28 and TRBJ2-3, is DVKVTQSSRYLVKRTGEKVFLECVQDMDHENMFWYRQDPGLGLRLIYFSYDVKMKEKGDIPEGYSVSREKKERFSLILESASTNQTSMYLCASSSRGAGTDTQYFGPGTRLTVL.

This clonotype was seen many times. The chain combines TRBV12-3 or TRBV12-4 with TRBJ2-2, with D unclear. The CDR3 extends over 14 amino acids. V shed 5 bases and J shed 2 bases, with 9 bases lying between them. DNA of the CDR3: TGTGCCAGCAGTCCCTTAATTAACACCGGGGAGCTGTTTTTT. Its translation is CASSPLINTGELFF.

The chain employs TRBV11-2 and TRBJ2-2; 9 bases line up with TRBD1. This CDR3 region has 15 residues. From germline, CDR1 is SGHAT and CDR2 FQNNGV. J was trimmed by 4 bases and V by 4 bases; bases with no gene match: 4. DNA of the CDR3: TGTGCCAGCAGCTCCAGACAGGGGGGCACCGGGGAGCTGTTTTTT. This translates into CASSSRQGGTGELFF.

This clonotype was observed once. The chain carries TRBV15 and TRBJ2-3; tentatively, D is TRBD1 or TRBD2 (5 bases each). The CDR3 runs 17 residues. V was trimmed by 0 bases and J by 1 base, leaving 14 bases between them. CDR1 and CDR2 from the germline V gene are LNHNV and YYDKDF (reference sequence). The CDR3 protein is CATSRDRGSTRTDTQYF. The CDR3 DNA reads as TGTGCCACCAGCAGAGATCGGGGCAGTACTCGCACAGATACGCAGTATTTT.

This clonotype was detected a few times. V and J are TRBV6-2 or TRBV6-3 and TRBJ2-1; TRBD2 agrees at 9 bases. This CDR3 has 18 amino acids. Germline CDR1 reads MNHEY; CDR2 reads SVGEGT. Unmatched junction bases numbered 22, after V lost 10 bases and J lost 6 bases. CDR3 nucleotides: TGTGCCACCCAAAAGGGAAACTCTGGGGTTAGCGGGGGCAATGAGCAGTTCTTC. Residues: CATQKGNSGVSGGNEQFF.

Many counts were recorded for this clonotype. The genes are TRBV7-8 and TRBJ1-1, with TRBD1 as a possible D gene (6 bases). Per germline, CDR1 SGHVS and CDR2 FQNEAQ. The CDR3 runs 13 residues. V was clipped by 1 base and J by 6 bases, with 9 bases between them. The CDR3 loop is CASSLVRGPEAFF. For the CDR3, the DNA is TGTGCCAGCAGCTTAGTCAGGGGCCCTGAAGCTTTCTTT.

This clonotype was counted ten times or more. The genes are TRBV4-3 and TRBJ2-7; 12 positions match TRBD2. With V trimmed by 0 bases and J by 6 bases, 3 bases remained unmatched. The germline CDR1 and CDR2 sequences are LGHNA and YSLEER. The length of the CDR3 is 15 residues. Here the CDR3 DNA reads TGCGCCAGCAGCCAAGAATTGGGACTAGCGGGCGAGCAGTACTTC. It codes for CASSQELGLAGEQYF.